One sample yielded the 8 T cell receptor beta chains listed below, sequenced in a study of T cells after yellow fever vaccination. TCRdb called the 5' RACE reads again in MiXCR, with one record for every CDR3 protein. The data contain around 120,000 distinct CDR3 sequences, nearly 15% of them singletons. Sequencing was performed on CD8+ T cells sorted from PBMCs, taken 5 days after the yellow fever booster vaccination. These receptors were taken from a man between 18 and 29 years old who received the YFV17D yellow fever vaccine.

This clonotype was detected a few times. The rearrangement joins TRBV7-9 to TRBJ2-3, with 9 bases that match TRBD1. Germline lookup yields CDR1 SEHNR and CDR2 FQNEAQ (reference sequence). This CDR3 comprises 18 residues. The V gene end was trimmed by 6 bases and the J gene end by 3 bases; junction bases not matched to a gene: 16. Here the CDR3 DNA reads TGTGCCAGCAGTCGTACAGGGGGCCCCCCTGAAATGACAGATACGCAGTATTTT. Encoded protein: CASSRTGGPPEMTDTQYF.

This clonotype was counted only a few times. CDR3 region: CASSSNDGGGATDTQYF. The DNA for the CDR3 is TGTGCCAGCAGCTCTAATGATGGCGGGGGAGCCACAGATACGCAGTATTTT. The chain combines TRBV7-9 with TRBJ2-3; 7 bases align to TRBD2. V lost 4 bases, J lost 2 bases, and 12 bases stayed unmatched. This CDR3 spans 17 amino acids. The germline V gene has CDR1 SEHNR and CDR2 FQNEAQ (reference sequence).

This clonotype has more than one count but fewer than ten. The chain recombines TRBV12-3 or TRBV12-4 with TRBJ2-7; D possibly corresponds to TRBD2 (5 bases). With 3 bases removed from V and 0 bases from J, the gap between germline ends came to 6 bases. This CDR3 contains 13 residues. The CDR3 DNA is TGTGCCAGCAGTTTGGAGGTCTCCTACGAGCAGTACTTC. This sequence encodes CASSLEVSYEQYF.

This clonotype was found a few times. This sequence joins TRBV7-6 and TRBJ2-7; 8 nucleotides match TRBD1. CDR1 is SGHVS, CDR2 FNYEAQ, per germline. The CDR3 runs 16 residues. V gave up 2 bases and J gave up 3 bases; unmatched junction bases: 9. The CDR3 spells CASSLTGTGGFYEQYF. CDR3 coding DNA: TGTGCCAGCAGCTTAACCGGGACAGGTGGTTTCTACGAGCAGTACTTC. Complete variable domain (other parts from reference TRBV7-6 and TRBJ2-7): GAGVSQSPRYKVTKRGQDVALRCDPISGHVSLYWYRQALGQGPEFLTYFNYEAQQDKSGLPNDRFSAERPEGSISTLTIQRTEQRDSAMYRCASSLTGTGGFYEQYFGPGTRLTVT.

This clonotype was counted between two and nine times. This sequence joins TRBV6-6 and TRBJ2-1; 12 bases agree with TRBD1. The trim removed 2 bases at V and 8 bases at J, leaving 7 bases unmatched. CDR1 is MNHNY, CDR2 SVGAGI, per germline (reference sequence). CDR3 length: 16 residues. The CDR3 spells CASSYPGTGGFYEQFF. The CDR3 DNA reads as TGTGCCAGCAGTTACCCCGGGACAGGGGGCTTTTATGAGCAGTTCTTC.

The rearrangement links TRBV7-9 to TRBJ2-3, with 9 bases lining up with TRBD1. Germline CDR1 reads SEHNR; CDR2 reads FQNEAQ (reference sequence). V gave up 5 bases and J gave up 4 bases; unmatched junction bases: 7. CDR3 size: 15 residues. The CDR3 region has the DNA TGTGCCAGCAGCCCCGGGACAGGGAGCCCAGATACGCAGTATTTT. Protein: CASSPGTGSPDTQYF.

The chain's CDR3 is CAWNRDFTDTQYF. The CDR3 bases are TGTGCCTGGAACAGGGATTTCACAGATACGCAGTATTTT. The chain links TRBV30 to TRBJ2-3, with D perhaps TRBD1 (6 bases). V dropped 4 bases and J dropped 2 bases, with 10 bases sitting between them. Germline CDR1 reads GTSNPN; CDR2 reads SVGIG (reference sequence). The CDR3 has 13 residues.

This chain links TRBV6-6 with TRBJ2-7; D perhaps matches TRBD1 (6 bases). The germline CDR1 and CDR2 sequences are MNHNY and SVGAGI (reference sequence). V shed 2 bases and J shed 0 bases, with 14 bases lying between them. The CDR3 length is 16 residues. The DNA of the CDR3 is TGTGCCAGCAGTTACGTTTGGGACACACGCTCCTACGAGCAGTACTTC. Translating it yields CASSYVWDTRSYEQYF.